The 20 T cell receptor beta chains below come from one sample, sequenced in a study of radiation and T cells in renal cell carcinoma. Time point indicated: baseline pretreatment blood. Noted treatment: 15 Gy SBRT to primary tumor, nephrectomy 4 weeks later. Assay: immunoSEQ multiplex PCR; the TCRdb copy retains only in-frame clones and omits some. The sample has approximately 94,000 clones, 82% seen once. Sequenced material: blood, taken from a patient whose treatment included radiotherapy and nephrectomy. These receptors all stem from a man between 60 and 75 years old with renal cell carcinoma.

This clone appeared a few times. The chain couples TRBV5-1 to TRBJ2-3, with D unclear. The CDR3 covers 15 residues. V was cut by 0 bases and J by 8 bases, with 16 bases left in between. Germline CDR1 SGHRS, CDR2 YFSETQ. CDR3 residues: CASSLEASFRGTQYF. The CDR3 DNA reads as TGCGCCAGCAGCTTGGAAGCTAGTTTTCGAGGTACGCAGTATTTT.

The chain joins TRBV9 to TRBJ2-2, with TRBD2 identical over 8 bases. Losses at the gene ends were 4 bases for V and 1 base for J; bases not matched to a gene: 6. Germline V gene data show CDR1 as SGDLS and CDR2 as YYNGEE. There are 16 residues in the CDR3. The CDR3 DNA sequence: TGTGCCAGCAGCTACCTTAGCGGGGTGAACACCGGGGAGCTGTTTTTT. Protein sequence: CASSYLSGVNTGELFF.

J is TRBJ1-1 and V is TRBV5-6; D is ambiguous. V was shortened by 3 bases and J by 0 bases, with 15 bases between the two germline ends. The CDR3 is 16 residues long. CDR1 and CDR2 (germline): SGHDT, YYEEEE. The CDR3 bases are TGTGCCAGCAGCTCTAAACCTTGGAGGGTGAACACTGAAGCTTTCTTT. This gives the protein CASSSKPWRVNTEAFF.

V and J are TRBV28 and TRBJ2-5; D gene unclear. This CDR3 comprises 12 residues. Per the germline V gene, CDR1 is MDHEN and CDR2 is SYDVKM. V was cut by 3 bases and J by 7 bases, with 9 bases left in between. Here the CDR3 DNA reads TGTGCCAGCAGTTTTGAACTCGGGACCCAGTACTTC. This gives the protein CASSFELGTQYF.

This chain uses TRBV5-5 with TRBJ2-7, with D maybe TRBD2 (6 bases). The CDR3 totals 14 residues. V was trimmed by 4 bases and J by 0 bases, leaving 11 bases between them. From germline, CDR1 is SGHKS and CDR2 YYEKEE (reference sequence). CDR3 nucleotide sequence: TGTGCCAGCAGCGGACCCGGGGGCTCCTACGAGCAGTACTTC. This encodes CASSGPGGSYEQYF.

The chain combines TRBV5-4 with TRBJ1-1; tentative D call: TRBD1 (6 bases). The germline V and J ends were trimmed by 2 bases and 1 base, with 21 bases remaining between them. Germline loops: CDR1 SGHNT, CDR2 YYREEE (reference sequence). The CDR3 covers 18 residues. The CDR3 nucleotides read TGTGCCAGCAGCTTCCTACCTGGGGGGGGCTACTCGAACACTGAAGCTTTCTTT. It translates to CASSFLPGGGYSNTEAFF.

The chain combines TRBV5-6 with TRBJ1-1; the D gene is possibly TRBD1 (5 bases). The CDR3 is 14 residues long. Germline CDR1 reads SGHDT; CDR2 reads YYEEEE. The V end lost 0 bases, the J end lost 1 base, and 7 bases lay between the germline ends. The DNA of the CDR3 is TGTGCCAGCAGCTTGGATGGGGGGAACACTGAAGCTTTCTTT. It translates to CASSLDGGNTEAFF.

V is TRBV19 and J is TRBJ1-2; a possible D gene is TRBD1 (6 bases). This CDR3 has 15 amino acids. CDR1 is LNHDA, CDR2 SQIVND, per germline (reference sequence). Trimming stripped 3 bases from V and 4 bases from J, with 15 bases between. The CDR3, as DNA: TGTGCCAGTAGTATTCAGGACAGCTCTACCTATGGCTACACCTTC. It yields the protein CASSIQDSSTYGYTF.

V usage is TRBV19 and J usage is TRBJ2-6; D perhaps matches TRBD1 (6 bases). The CDR3 sequence is 19 residues long. Germline V gives CDR1 LNHDA, CDR2 SQIVND (reference sequence). V lost 1 base to trimming and J lost 0 bases, with 16 bases between them. In nucleotides, the CDR3 is TGTGCCAGTAGTATAGGGGGGCTTAGCGTCTACTCTGGGGCCAACGTCCTGACTTTC. It translates to CASSIGGLSVYSGANVLTF.

The V gene is TRBV7-9, the J gene TRBJ1-2; D remains ambiguous. The germline CDR1 and CDR2 sequences are SEHNR and FQNEAQ (reference sequence). Trimming pared 5 bases from V and 0 bases from J, leaving 13 bases between. CDR3 size: 15 residues. CDR3 region: CASSPLKDPNYGYTF. CDR3 bases: TGTGCCAGCAGCCCTCTGAAGGATCCTAACTATGGCTACACCTTC.

This chain links TRBV21-1 with TRBJ2-1; the table's D call of TRBD2 was not tested on the DNA. TRBV21-1 is deemed a pseudogene. The CDR3 totals 18 residues. As DNA, the CDR3 is TGTGCCAGCAGCAAACTGGGGTTACCCGGGACTAGCGTCAATGAGCAGTTCTTC. Residues: CASSKLGLPGTSVNEQFF.

This clone was detected only a few times. The chain carries TRBV19 and TRBJ2-3, with 7 bases aligning to TRBD2. The V gene end was trimmed by 4 bases and the J gene end by 2 bases; junction bases not matched to a gene: 15. CDR1 and CDR2 (germline): LNHDA, SQIVND (reference sequence). The CDR3 extends over 18 amino acids. The CDR3 DNA reads TGTGCCAGTAGTAACTTAGGACTAAGCGGGACGAACACAGATACGCAGTATTTT. This codes for CASSNLGLSGTNTDTQYF.

CDR3 amino acids: CASSPNRGLSYEQYF. The DNA of the CDR3 is TGTGCCAGCAGTCCAAACAGGGGGCTCTCCTACGAGCAGTACTTC. This rearrangement joins TRBV6-6 to TRBJ2-7; 9 bases map to TRBD1. Trimming at V came to 5 bases and at J to 0 bases, leaving 5 bases not matched to a gene. There are 15 residues in the CDR3. Germline loops: CDR1 MNHNY, CDR2 SVGAGI (reference sequence).

The chain carries TRBV29-1 and TRBJ2-5; either TRBD1 or TRBD2 may supply D (6 bases each). The J call could be wrong; TRBJ2-7 is a better fit for the DNA end. The CDR3 sequence is 18 residues long. Germline CDR1 and CDR2: SQVTM and ANQGSEA. The CDR3 spells CSVEDPSRGRDNTYEQYF. CDR3 sequence (DNA): TGCAGCGTTGAAGATCCATCGCGCGGGCGGGACAACACCTACGAGCAGTACTTC.

The chain recombines TRBV5-4 with TRBJ2-7; TRBD1 aligns across 9 bases. There are 13 residues in the CDR3. V lost 4 bases to trimming and J lost 5 bases; unmatched junction nucleotides: 4. The germline CDR1 and CDR2 sequences are SGHNT and YYREEE (reference sequence). The CDR3 nucleotides are TGTGCCAGCAGCACAGGGGGCCTTGACGAGCAGTACTTC. This codes for CASSTGGLDEQYF.

This sequence joins TRBV7-9 and TRBJ2-4, with 10 bases that match TRBD1. Losses at the gene ends were 3 bases for V and 2 bases for J; bases not matched to a gene: 4. The germline V gene encodes CDR1 SEHNR and CDR2 FQNEAQ (reference sequence). The CDR3 sequence is 16 residues long. CDR3 in DNA: TGTGCCAGCAGCTTGGGGGACAGGGGTTCCAAAAACATTCAGTACTTC. Its translation: CASSLGDRGSKNIQYF. Based on the CDR3 plus reference TRBV7-9 and TRBJ2-4, the full variable domain is DTGVSQNPRHKITKRGQNVTFRCDPISEHNRLYWYRQTLGQGPEFLTYFQNEAQLEKSRLLSDRFSAERPKGSFSTLEIQRTEQGDSAMYLCASSLGDRGSKNIQYFGAGTRLSVL.

The gene calls are TRBV5-4 and TRBJ2-1, with 7 positions matching TRBD2. Germline V gene lookup returns CDR1 SGHNT and CDR2 YYREEE (reference sequence). The length of the CDR3 is 15 residues. J was trimmed by 1 base and V by 0 bases; bases with no gene match: 1. CDR3 coding DNA: TGTGCCAGCAGCTTGGACGGGAGGTCCTACAATGAGCAGTTCTTC. Residues: CASSLDGRSYNEQFF.

The genes are TRBV13 and TRBJ2-6; TRBD2 might be the D (6 bases). CDR3 size: 15 residues. Trimming cost V 3 bases and J 0 bases, with 6 bases left between them. CDR1 and CDR2 (germline): PRHDT, FYEKMQ (reference sequence). CDR3 sequence (DNA): TGTGCCAGCAGCTTGGGGGGCTCTGGGGCCAACGTCCTGACTTTC. It translates to CASSLGGSGANVLTF.

Written as DNA, the CDR3 is TGTGCCAGCCACGAATTGACTGGGGCCAACGTCCTGACTTTC. Translated, it gives CASHELTGANVLTF. The V gene is TRBV6-1, the J gene TRBJ2-6, with unresolved D. Germline V gives CDR1 MNHNS, CDR2 SASEGT. The V end lost 8 bases, the J end lost 2 bases, and 10 bases lay between the germline ends. The CDR3 is 14 residues long.

CDR3 region: CASTSGLNEKLFF. Written as DNA, the CDR3 is TGTGCCAGCACTTCAGGCCTTAATGAAAAACTGTTTTTT. The rearrangement joins TRBV6-5 to TRBJ1-4; D not certain. The CDR3 runs to 13 residues. Looked up from germline, CDR1 is MNHEY and CDR2 is SVGAGI. V lost 7 bases, J lost 4 bases, and 10 bases lay in between.